This T cell receptor (beta chain) stems from a study of post-analysis software for immune sequencing data. Overall study context: The courses of disease that were included comprised relapsing-remitting, secondary progressive and progressive-relapsing multiple sclerosis. Study-wide results and limits: Multiple sclerosis patients had significantly lower normalized Chao1 diversity than controls. Strong same-batch co-clustering of samples appeared with F measure clustering.

As for this clonotype: The antigen remains unidentified.

Prepared TCR beta cDNA libraries contained unique molecular identifiers. A population of roughly 0.95 to 10 million T cells gave rise to roughly 0.5 million cDNA molecules. TCRdb re-called the PCR reads with MiXCR, one entry per CDR3 protein. Among about half a million distinct CDR3 sequences listed, less than 45% were seen once. This TCR came from a girl aged 5-17 years with multiple sclerosis. The specimen was blood.

CDR3 region: CASSEWASGRNEQFF. In nucleotides, the CDR3 is TGTGCCAGCAGTGAGTGGGCTAGCGGGAGGAACGAGCAGTTCTTC. This chain uses TRBV6-1 with TRBJ2-1; 11 bases match TRBD2. Per the germline V gene, CDR1 is MNHNS and CDR2 is SASEGT. V shed 3 bases and J 10 bases; nucleotides not matched to a gene: 8. The CDR3 length is 15 residues.